This TCR beta chain is drawn from a study of T cells after posttransplantation cyclophosphamide. Findings and limits, study-wide: After PTCy, TRB diversity resembled that of CNI/methotrexate controls. Blood and skin or GI T cell repertoires showed limited TRB overlap. Later post-transplant blood repertoires were often dominated by donor CD8+ memory clones.

Some clones are missing from TCRdb's copy, which holds only in-frame ones; the method was immunoSEQ multiplex PCR. The table records tens of thousands of clones, roughly 94% of them present only once. Germline V CDR1 and CDR2: SGDLS, YYNGEE. The CDR3 length is 14 residues. V was clipped by 4 bases and J by 6 bases, with 14 bases between them. About this clone itself: Antigen specificity is unknown.

This TCR derives from a woman aged 30 to 39 in good health and a related stem cell transplant donor. The sequenced sample consisted of PBMCs. V gene TRBV9 combines with J gene TRBJ1-5; D perhaps matches TRBD1 (5 bases). CDR3 in amino acids: CASSLGSGGQPQHF. In DNA, the CDR3 is TGTGCCAGCAGCCTTGGCTCGGGGGGTCAGCCCCAGCATTTT. The full variable domain, completed using reference TRBV9 and TRBJ1-5, is DSGVTQTPKHLITATGQRVTLRCSPRSGDLSVYWYQQSLDQGLQFLIQYYNGEERAKGNILERFSAQQFPDLHSELNLSSLELGDSALYFCASSLGSGGQPQHFGDGTRLSIL.